This T cell receptor (beta chain) emerged from a study of cytomegalovirus exposure and HLA in healthy donors. The PCR ran on 60 Vbeta and 13 Jbeta primers. TCRdb keeps only in-frame clones here, not all; method: immunoSEQ multiplex PCR. The sample carries approximately 140,000 clones, roughly 85% recorded once. The sample holds a few counts of this clone. The receptor was isolated from a boy between 10 and 17 years old in good health and CMV-seronegative. Sequenced: PBMCs.

CDR3 amino acids: CASSQDEIRGNEQYF. CDR3 DNA sequence: TGTGCCAGCAGCCAAGATGAGATAAGGGGGAACGAGCAGTACTTC. This chain uses TRBV4-2 with TRBJ2-7, with a tentative D call TRBD1 (6 bases). V shed 0 bases and J shed 5 bases, with 14 bases lying between them. Germline V gene sequence: CDR1 LGHNA, CDR2 YNFKEQ. The CDR3 is 15 amino acids.